A single sample is the source of the 5 T cell receptor beta chains below, sequenced in a study of vaccination and CD4 T cells after COVID-19. Scientists ran DNA taken from cultured CD4+ T cells through the Oncomine TCR Beta short-read assay for sequencing. MiXCR was run by TCRdb on the PCR reads, yielding one entry per CDR3 protein. The sample records around 20,000 distinct CDR3 sequences, about 45% being singletons. No antigens are known for them. Indicated treatment: roughly 11-day PBMC culture with coronavirus spike peptide pools or control peptides (ViraFEST assay). The specimen was CD4+ T cells from blood, cultured in vitro. Every receptor here comes from a human donor who had recovered from COVID-19.

The chain uses TRBV14 and TRBJ1-2; 7 bases are a match to TRBD1. Germline lookup yields CDR1 SGHDN and CDR2 FVKESK. The CDR3 covers 17 residues. Trimming cost V 0 bases and J 3 bases; bases outside gene matches: 10. The CDR3 spells CASSQDIVQGRYYGYTF. DNA of the CDR3: TGTGCCAGCAGCCAAGACATCGTACAGGGGCGTTACTATGGCTACACCTTC.

The chain uses TRBV20-1 and TRBJ2-1; D gene unclear. V was pared by 5 bases and J by 5 bases, with 10 bases between. Germline V CDR1 and CDR2: DFQATT, SNEGSKA (reference sequence). This CDR3 has 12 amino acids. This chain's CDR3 is CSAATLNNEQFF. DNA for the CDR3: TGCAGTGCTGCTACCCTTAACAATGAGCAGTTCTTC.

The rearrangement joins TRBV20-1 to TRBJ2-1, with 7 bases that match TRBD1. The CDR3 sequence is 15 residues long. Unmatched junction bases numbered 8, after V lost 6 bases and J lost 0 bases. Germline values: CDR1 DFQATT, CDR2 SNEGSKA (reference sequence). CDR3 coding DNA: TGCAGTGCGCCCACGACAGGGAGCTCCTACAATGAGCAGTTCTTC. Translating it yields CSAPTTGSSYNEQFF.

Only a few counts were recorded for this clonotype. This sequence joins TRBV10-1 and TRBJ1-2, with a tentative D call TRBD1 (5 bases). The CDR3 has 13 residues. Germline V lookup: CDR1 WNHNN, CDR2 SYGVQD (reference sequence). With 0 bases removed from V and 4 bases from J, the gap between germline ends came to 6 bases. The CDR3 coding sequence is TGCGCCAGCAGTGAGTCCAGGGTCTATGGCTACACCTTC. Protein: CASSESRVYGYTF.

This clonotype has a handful of counts. The J gene is TRBJ1-6, the V gene TRBV7-3; tentative D call: TRBD1 (6 bases). The CDR3 spans 14 residues. From germline, CDR1 is SGHTA and CDR2 FQGTGA. V was cut by 5 bases and J by 8 bases, with 13 bases left in between. The CDR3 coding sequence is TGTGCCAGCAGCCTACAGGGAGGAGATTCACCCCTCCACTTT. Translated, it gives CASSLQGGDSPLHF.